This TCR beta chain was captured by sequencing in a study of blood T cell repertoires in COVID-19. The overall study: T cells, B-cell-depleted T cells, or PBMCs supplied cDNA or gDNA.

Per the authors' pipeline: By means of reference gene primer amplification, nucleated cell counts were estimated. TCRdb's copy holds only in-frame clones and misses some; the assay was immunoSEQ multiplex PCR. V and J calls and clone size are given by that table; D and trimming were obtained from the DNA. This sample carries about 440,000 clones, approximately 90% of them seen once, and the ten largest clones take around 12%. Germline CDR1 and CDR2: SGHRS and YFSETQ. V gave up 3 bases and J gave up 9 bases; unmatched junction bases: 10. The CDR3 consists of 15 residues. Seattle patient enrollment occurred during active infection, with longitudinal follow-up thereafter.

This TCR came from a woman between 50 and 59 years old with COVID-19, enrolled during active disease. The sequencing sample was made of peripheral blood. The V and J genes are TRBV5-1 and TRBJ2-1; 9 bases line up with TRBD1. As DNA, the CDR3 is TGCGCCAGCAGCTCCCGGGACAGGGCCGTAGGTGAGCAGTTCTTC. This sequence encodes CASSSRDRAVGEQFF.